Listed below are T cell receptor beta chains from one sample, sequenced in a study of Tregs in tolerant kidney transplant recipients. Data came from immunoSEQ multiplex PCR; TCRdb stores just in-frame clones and leaves some out. The repertoire holds 95,000 to 120,000 clones, with 90% as singletons. The source was CD4+ T cells from blood, collected before the transplant. The receptors come from a human donor who received a combined kidney and bone marrow transplant. Each CDR3 is given with its conserved first and last residue. A D gene is named only where the DNA matches it firmly. Size is omitted from some rows. Given values are once, few, many or a class for expanded clones.

size	V	D	J	CDR3	DNA
.	TRBV2	TRBD2	TRBJ2-3	CASSEHVLAGGRRTDTQYF	TGTGCCAGCAGCGAGCATGTCTTAGCGGGGGGCCGACGCACAGATACGCAGTATTTT
.	TRBV30	.	TRBJ1-4	CAWSTGQGNEKLFF	TGTGCCTGGAGCACCGGGCAGGGGAATGAAAAACTGTTTTTT
.	TRBV18	.	TRBJ1-4	CASSSDMATNEKLFF	TGTGCCAGCTCATCCGACATGGCAACTAATGAAAAACTGTTTTTT
.	TRBV11-3	TRBD1	TRBJ2-7	CASSLGQGLGEQYF	TGTGCCAGCAGCTTGGGACAGGGGTTGGGCGAGCAGTACTTC
.	TRBV4-3	.	TRBJ1-2	CASSQDRTGWVWGYTF	TGCGCCAGCAGCCAAGATCGAACCGGGTGGGTGTGGGGCTACACCTTC
.	TRBV18	.	TRBJ1-1	CASSLTSPGTPIEAFF	TGTGCCAGCTCACTTACCTCGCCCGGGACACCGATTGAAGCTTTCTTT
.	TRBV14	TRBD2	TRBJ2-1	CASSHWLAGFYNEQFF	TGTGCCAGCAGCCATTGGCTAGCGGGATTCTACAATGAGCAGTTCTTC
.	TRBV9	.	TRBJ1-2	CASSVESLGRGYTF	TGTGCCAGCAGCGTAGAGAGCCTCGGCAGGGGCTACACCTTC
once	TRBV7-9	.	TRBJ1-4	CASRTLAGEKLFF	TGTGCCAGCAGAACACTGGCCGGGGAAAAACTGTTTTTT
.	TRBV11-2	.	TRBJ1-2	CASSRASSNYGYTF	TGTGCCAGCAGCCGCGCTTCCTCTAACTATGGCTACACCTTC
.	TRBV6-5	.	TRBJ2-2	CASMRGGGELFF	TGTGCCAGCATGCGAGGGGGCGGGGAGCTGTTTTTT
.	TRBV6-5	TRBD1	TRBJ1-2	CASTPDRGGGYTF	TGTGCCAGCACTCCCGACAGGGGAGGAGGCTACACCTTC
.	TRBV28	.	TRBJ2-7	CASSLWVLVSVSSYEQYF	TGTGCCAGCAGTTTATGGGTCTTGGTGTCCGTGAGCTCCTACGAGCAGTACTTC
.	TRBV5-4	.	TRBJ2-2	CASSLDTKNTGELFF	TGTGCCAGCAGCTTGGACACTAAGAACACCGGGGAGCTGTTTTTT
few	TRBV2	TRBD1	TRBJ2-7	CARSMDRRGGREQYF	TGTGCCAGAAGCATGGACAGGCGAGGTGGAAGGGAGCAGTACTTC
once	TRBV6-1	.	TRBJ1-2	CASSLQRGVSGYTF	TGTGCCAGCAGCCTACAGCGGGGTGTCAGTGGCTACACCTTC
few	TRBV11-2	TRBD2	TRBJ2-7	CASSPRSGTNFYEQYF	TGTGCCAGCAGCCCCCGGAGCGGGACCAACTTCTACGAGCAGTACTTC
few	TRBV6-1	.	TRBJ2-7	CASRDFSYEQYF	TGTGCCAGCAGGGACTTCTCCTACGAGCAGTACTTC
.	TRBV7-2	TRBD1	TRBJ2-5	CASSLGRGHRETQYF	TGTGCCAGCAGCTTAGGAAGGGGGCATCGAGAGACCCAGTACTTC
once	TRBV6-5	.	TRBJ1-1	CASRITGIGTEAFF	TGTGCCAGCAGAATCACAGGGATTGGCACTGAAGCTTTCTTT
.	TRBV5-1	.	TRBJ1-2	CASSPSGGGYGYTF	TGCGCCAGCAGCCCCTCCGGGGGGGGCTATGGCTACACCTTC
.	TRBV27	.	TRBJ1-2	CASSSGFGGYTF	TGTGCCAGCAGCTCCGGCTTCGGGGGCTACACCTTC
.	TRBV6-5	.	TRBJ1-2	CASFPTYRHGGYTF	TGTGCCAGCTTCCCAACCTACAGGCACGGTGGCTACACCTTC
.	TRBV18	TRBD1	TRBJ2-7	CASSPPDRAYEQYF	TGTGCCAGCTCACCACCGGACAGGGCCTACGAGCAGTACTTC
.	TRBV5-1	TRBD1	TRBJ2-7	CASSLARGAGGGEQYF	TGCGCCAGCAGCTTGGCCCGCGGTGCAGGGGGCGGAGAGCAGTACTTC
.	TRBV6-1	TRBD1	TRBJ1-2	CASSVRGRDHNYGYTF	TGTGCCAGCAGTGTCAGGGGGCGGGATCATAACTATGGCTACACCTTC